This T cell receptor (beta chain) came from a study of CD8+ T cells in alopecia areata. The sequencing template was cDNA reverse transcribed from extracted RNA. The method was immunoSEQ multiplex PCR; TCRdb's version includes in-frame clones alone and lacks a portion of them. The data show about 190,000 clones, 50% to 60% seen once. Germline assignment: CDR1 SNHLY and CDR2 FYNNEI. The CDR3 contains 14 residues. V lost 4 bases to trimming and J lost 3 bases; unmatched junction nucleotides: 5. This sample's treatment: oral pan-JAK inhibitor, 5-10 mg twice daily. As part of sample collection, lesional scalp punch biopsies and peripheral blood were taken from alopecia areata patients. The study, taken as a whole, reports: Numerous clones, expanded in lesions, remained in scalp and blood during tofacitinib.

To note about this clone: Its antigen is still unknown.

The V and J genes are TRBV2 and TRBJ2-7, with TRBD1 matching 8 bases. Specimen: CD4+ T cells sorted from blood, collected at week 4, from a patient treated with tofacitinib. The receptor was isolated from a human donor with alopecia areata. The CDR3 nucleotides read TGTGCCAGCAGTGGAGGGACAGGCCTCTACGAGCAGTACTTC. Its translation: CASSGGTGLYEQYF.